This T cell receptor delta chain was profiled in a study of γδ T cells in repeated Plasmodium falciparum infection. In the study overall: The natural-infection arm compared Malian children under seasonal malaria with matched Australian children. Whole-study findings and limits: Vdelta2-negative gammadelta repertoires appeared less diverse and less shared in Malian than Australian children.

The CDR3 is 14 amino acids long, termini counted. Germline V gene data show CDR1 as GEAIGNYY and CDR2 as EKD. Vgamma9/Vdelta2+ and Vdelta2-negative gammadelta T cells were flow-sorted from PBMC for bulk sequencing. TCRdb redid clone calling on the multiplex PCR reads using CATT. The sample shows 70,000 to 95,000 delta-chain clones, 1.4% of them seen only once. This clone was counted only a few times. Its antigen is still unknown. A far larger clone is off by one base, so a read error is likely. The limits of the CDR3 on the DNA are not certain, so only TCRdb's listed CDR3 is given. The specimen was gamma-delta T cells from blood. The chain is built from TRDV2 and TRDJ1; the D call of TRDD3 is as the table states it, not checked on the DNA. The receptor's source is a pool of human donors (malaria-infected and uninfected, not separated). CDR3 sequence reads: CACDTLVLGDKLIF.